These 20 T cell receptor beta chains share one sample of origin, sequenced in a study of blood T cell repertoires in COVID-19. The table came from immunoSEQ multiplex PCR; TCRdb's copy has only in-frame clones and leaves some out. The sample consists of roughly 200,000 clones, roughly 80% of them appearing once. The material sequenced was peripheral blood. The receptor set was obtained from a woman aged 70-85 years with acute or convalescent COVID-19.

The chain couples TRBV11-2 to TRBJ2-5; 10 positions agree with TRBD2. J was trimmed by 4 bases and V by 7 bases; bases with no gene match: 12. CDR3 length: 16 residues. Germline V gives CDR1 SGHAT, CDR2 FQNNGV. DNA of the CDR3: TGTGCCAGCATCCCGGGGAGCGGGAGGGTGGTAGAGACCCAGTACTTC. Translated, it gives CASIPGSGRVVETQYF.

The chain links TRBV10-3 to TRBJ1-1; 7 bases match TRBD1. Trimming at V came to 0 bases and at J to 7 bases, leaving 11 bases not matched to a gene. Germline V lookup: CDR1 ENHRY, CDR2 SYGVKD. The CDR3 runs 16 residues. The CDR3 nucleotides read TGTGCCATCAGTGAGTCGAGTTTAGGGGGCGCGGATGAAGCTTTCTTT. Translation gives CAISESSLGGADEAFF.

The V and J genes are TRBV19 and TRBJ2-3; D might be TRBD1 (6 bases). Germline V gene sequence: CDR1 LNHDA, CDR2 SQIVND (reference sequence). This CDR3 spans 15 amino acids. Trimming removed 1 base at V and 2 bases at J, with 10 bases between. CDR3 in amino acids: CASSIVGGNTDTQYF. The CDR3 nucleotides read TGTGCCAGTAGTATAGTTGGGGGCAACACAGATACGCAGTATTTT.

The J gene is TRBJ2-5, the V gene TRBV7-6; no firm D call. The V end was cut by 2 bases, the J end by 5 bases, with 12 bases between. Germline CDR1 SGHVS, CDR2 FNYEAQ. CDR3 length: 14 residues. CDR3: CASSLPVLEETQYF. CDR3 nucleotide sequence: TGTGCCAGCAGCTTACCGGTGCTGGAGGAGACCCAGTACTTC. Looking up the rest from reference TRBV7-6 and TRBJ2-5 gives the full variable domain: GAGVSQSPRYKVTKRGQDVALRCDPISGHVSLYWYRQALGQGPEFLTYFNYEAQQDKSGLPNDRFSAERPEGSISTLTIQRTEQRDSAMYRCASSLPVLEETQYFGPGTRLLVL.

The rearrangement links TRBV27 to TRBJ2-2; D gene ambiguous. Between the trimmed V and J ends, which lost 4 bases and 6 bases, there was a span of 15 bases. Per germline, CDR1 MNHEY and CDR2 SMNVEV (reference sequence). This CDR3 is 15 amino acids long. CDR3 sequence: CASSYLSPSAGELFF. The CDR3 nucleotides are TGTGCCAGCAGTTATTTATCCCCGTCTGCCGGGGAGCTGTTTTTT.

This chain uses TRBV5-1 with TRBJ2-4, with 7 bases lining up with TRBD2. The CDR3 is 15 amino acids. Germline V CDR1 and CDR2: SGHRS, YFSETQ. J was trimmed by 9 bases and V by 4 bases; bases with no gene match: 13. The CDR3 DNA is TGCGCCAGCAGCATGGGGACGGGGGGAACGGGCATTCAGTACTTC. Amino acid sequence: CASSMGTGGTGIQYF.

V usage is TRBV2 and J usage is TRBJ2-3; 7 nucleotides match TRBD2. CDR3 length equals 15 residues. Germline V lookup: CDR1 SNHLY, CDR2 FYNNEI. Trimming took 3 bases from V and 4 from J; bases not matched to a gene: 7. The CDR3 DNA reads TGTGCCAGCAGTGATTCGGGCGGGAGCTCAGATACGCAGTATTTT. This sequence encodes CASSDSGGSSDTQYF.

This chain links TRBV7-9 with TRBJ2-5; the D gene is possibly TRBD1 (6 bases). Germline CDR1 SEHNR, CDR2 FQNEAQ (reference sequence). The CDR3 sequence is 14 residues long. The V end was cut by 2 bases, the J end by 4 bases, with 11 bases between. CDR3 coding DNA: TGTGCCAGCAGCTTAATCAGGGGACGAGAGACCCAGTACTTC. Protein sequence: CASSLIRGRETQYF.

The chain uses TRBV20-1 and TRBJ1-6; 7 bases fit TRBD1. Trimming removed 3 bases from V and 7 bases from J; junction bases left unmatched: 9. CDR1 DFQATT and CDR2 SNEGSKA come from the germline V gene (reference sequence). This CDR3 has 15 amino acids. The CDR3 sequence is CSASGLTGFNSPLHF. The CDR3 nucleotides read TGCAGTGCTAGTGGCTTGACAGGGTTCAATTCACCCCTCCACTTT.

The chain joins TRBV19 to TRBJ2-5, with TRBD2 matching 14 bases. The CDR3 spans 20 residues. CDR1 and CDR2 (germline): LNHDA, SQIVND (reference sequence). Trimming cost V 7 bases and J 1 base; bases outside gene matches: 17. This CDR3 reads CASTPLWTTSGREVQETQYF. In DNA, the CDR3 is TGTGCCAGTACCCCACTATGGACGACTAGCGGGAGGGAGGTCCAAGAGACCCAGTACTTC.

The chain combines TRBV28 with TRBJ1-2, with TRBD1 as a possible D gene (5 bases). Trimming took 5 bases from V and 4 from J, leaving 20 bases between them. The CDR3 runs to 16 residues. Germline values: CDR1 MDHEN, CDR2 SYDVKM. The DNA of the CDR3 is TGTGCCAGCAGTAGTAGCGGGGGGATTGGGCGCTATGGCTACACCTTC. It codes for CASSSSGGIGRYGYTF.

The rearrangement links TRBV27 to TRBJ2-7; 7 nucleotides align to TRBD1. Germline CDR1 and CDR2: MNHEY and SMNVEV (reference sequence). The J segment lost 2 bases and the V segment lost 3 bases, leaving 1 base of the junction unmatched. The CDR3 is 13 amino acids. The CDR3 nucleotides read TGTGCCAGCAGTTTCGGGACAGCCTACGAGCAGTACTTC. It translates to CASSFGTAYEQYF.

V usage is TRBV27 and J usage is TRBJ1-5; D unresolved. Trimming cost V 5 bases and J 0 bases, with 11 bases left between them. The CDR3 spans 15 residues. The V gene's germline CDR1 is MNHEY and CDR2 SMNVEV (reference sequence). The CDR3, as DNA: TGTGCCAGCAGTCACGCGGGCTATAGCAATCAGCCCCAGCATTTT. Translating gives CASSHAGYSNQPQHF.

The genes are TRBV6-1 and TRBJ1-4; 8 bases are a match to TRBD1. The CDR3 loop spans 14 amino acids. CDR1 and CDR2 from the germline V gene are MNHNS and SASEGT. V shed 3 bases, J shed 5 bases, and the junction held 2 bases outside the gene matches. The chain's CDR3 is CASSESGGNEKLFF. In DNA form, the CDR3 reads TGTGCCAGCAGTGAGTCAGGGGGCAATGAAAAACTGTTTTTT.

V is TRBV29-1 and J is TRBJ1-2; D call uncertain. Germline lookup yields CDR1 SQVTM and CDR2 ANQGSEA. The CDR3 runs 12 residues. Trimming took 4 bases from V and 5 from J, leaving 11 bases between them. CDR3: CSVARGGYGYTF. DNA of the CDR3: TGCAGCGTTGCCCGGGGAGGGTATGGCTACACCTTC.

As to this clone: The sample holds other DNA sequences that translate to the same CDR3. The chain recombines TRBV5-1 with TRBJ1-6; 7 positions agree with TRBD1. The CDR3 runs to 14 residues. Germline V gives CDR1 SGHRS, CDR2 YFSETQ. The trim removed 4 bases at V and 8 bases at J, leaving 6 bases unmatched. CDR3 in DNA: TGCGCCAGCAGCCCCACAGGGGATGATTCACCCCTCCACTTT. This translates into CASSPTGDDSPLHF.

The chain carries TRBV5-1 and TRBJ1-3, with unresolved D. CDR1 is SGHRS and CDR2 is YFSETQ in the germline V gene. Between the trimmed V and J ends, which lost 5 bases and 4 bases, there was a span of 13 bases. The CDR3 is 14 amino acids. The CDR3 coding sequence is TGCGCCAGCAGTCCAAGAGGAGCCGGAAACACCATATATTTT. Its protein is CASSPRGAGNTIYF.

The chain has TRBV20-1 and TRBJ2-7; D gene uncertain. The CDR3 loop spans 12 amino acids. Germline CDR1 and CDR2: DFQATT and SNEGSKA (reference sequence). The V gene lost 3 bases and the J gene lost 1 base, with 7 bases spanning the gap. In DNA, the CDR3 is TGCAGTGCTAGTCCGGTTTCCTACGAGCAGTACTTC. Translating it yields CSASPVSYEQYF.

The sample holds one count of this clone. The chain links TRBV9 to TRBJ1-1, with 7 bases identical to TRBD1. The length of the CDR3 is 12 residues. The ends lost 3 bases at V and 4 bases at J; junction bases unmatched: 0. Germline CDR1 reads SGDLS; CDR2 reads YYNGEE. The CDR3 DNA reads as TGTGCCAGCAGCGCAGGGGGCACTGAAGCTTTCTTT. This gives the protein CASSAGGTEAFF.

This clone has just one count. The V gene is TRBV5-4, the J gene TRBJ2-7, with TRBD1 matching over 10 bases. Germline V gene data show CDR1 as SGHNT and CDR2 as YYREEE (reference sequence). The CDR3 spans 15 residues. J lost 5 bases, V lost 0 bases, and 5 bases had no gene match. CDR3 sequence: CASSLVPGQGNEQYF. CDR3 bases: TGTGCCAGCAGCTTGGTCCCGGGACAGGGGAACGAGCAGTACTTC. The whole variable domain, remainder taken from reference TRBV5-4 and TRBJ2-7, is ETGVTQSPTHLIKTRGQQVTLRCSSQSGHNTVSWYQQALGQGPQFIFQYYREEENGRGNFPPRFSGLQFPNYSSELNVNALELDDSALYLCASSLVPGQGNEQYFGPGTRLTVT.